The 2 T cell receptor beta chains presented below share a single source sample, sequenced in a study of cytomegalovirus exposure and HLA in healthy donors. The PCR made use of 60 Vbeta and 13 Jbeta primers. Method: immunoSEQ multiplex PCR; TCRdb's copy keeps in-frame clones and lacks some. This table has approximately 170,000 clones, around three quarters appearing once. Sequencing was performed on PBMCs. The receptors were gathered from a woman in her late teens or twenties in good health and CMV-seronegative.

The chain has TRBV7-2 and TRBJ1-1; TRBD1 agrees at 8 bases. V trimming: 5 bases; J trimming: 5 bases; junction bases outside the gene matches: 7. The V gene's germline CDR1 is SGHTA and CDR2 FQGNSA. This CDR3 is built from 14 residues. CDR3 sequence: CASSPRGLGTEAFF. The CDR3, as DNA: TGTGCCAGCAGCCCCAGGGGGCTGGGGACTGAAGCTTTCTTT.

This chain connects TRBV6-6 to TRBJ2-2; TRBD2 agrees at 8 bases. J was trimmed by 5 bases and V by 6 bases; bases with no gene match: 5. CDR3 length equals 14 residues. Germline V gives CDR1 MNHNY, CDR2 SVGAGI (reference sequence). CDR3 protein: CASRFGRDTGELFF. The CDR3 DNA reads TGTGCCAGCAGATTCGGGAGGGATACCGGGGAGCTGTTTTTT.